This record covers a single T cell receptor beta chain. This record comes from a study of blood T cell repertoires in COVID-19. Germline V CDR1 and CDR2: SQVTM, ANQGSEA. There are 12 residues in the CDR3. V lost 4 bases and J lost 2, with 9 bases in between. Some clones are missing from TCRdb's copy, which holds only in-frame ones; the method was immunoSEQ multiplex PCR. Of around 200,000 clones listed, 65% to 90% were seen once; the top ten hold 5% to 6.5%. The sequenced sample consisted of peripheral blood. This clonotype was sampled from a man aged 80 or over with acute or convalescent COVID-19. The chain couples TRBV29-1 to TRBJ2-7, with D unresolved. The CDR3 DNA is TGCAGCGTTGTGGAGTCTGCCTACGAGCAGTACTTC. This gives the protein CSVVESAYEQYF.